This T cell receptor (beta chain) was recovered during a study of cytomegalovirus exposure and HLA in healthy donors. 13 Jbeta primers and 60 Vbeta primers were used for the PCR. This table comes from immunoSEQ multiplex PCR, and its TCRdb copy is limited to in-frame clones, with some not included. The sample lists 150,000 to 200,000 clones, roughly four fifths occurring once. The source material was PBMCs. The receptor was derived from a man younger than 35 in good health and CMV-seronegative.

The CDR3 loop is CASLQTPSTDTQYF. As DNA, the CDR3 is TGTGCCAGCCTTCAGACACCTAGCACAGATACGCAGTATTTT. The chain carries TRBV18 and TRBJ2-3; D is undetermined. CDR3 length: 14 amino acids. Germline CDR1 is KGHSH and CDR2 is LQKENI. V lost 8 bases and J 0 bases, leaving 12 bases between the germline ends.